The 25 T cell receptor beta chains given below trace back to one sample, sequenced in a study of T cell changes during pregnancy in multiple sclerosis (dated by TCRdb to between 2018 and 2021). The library was generated by the immunoSEQ multiplex PCR assay. Here the immuneACCESS table is served through TCRdb, limited to in-frame sequences with V and J called. Missing clones are a known gap in these copies; in checked studies unresolved V genes cover under half, and the rest lacks a known reason. The sample table shows around 70,000 clones, and less than 95% are seen once. The ten most abundant clones make up approximately 0.63% of the sample. The material sequenced was peripheral blood, taken in the third trimester of pregnancy. These receptors all stem from a female donor with multiple sclerosis, enrolled in a pregnancy study.

The rearrangement joins TRBV2 to TRBJ2-5; 11 positions match TRBD1. The CDR3 loop spans 15 amino acids. Germline V gene data show CDR1 as SNHLY and CDR2 as FYNNEI. Losses at the gene ends were 8 bases for V and 5 bases for J; bases not matched to a gene: 10. CDR3 region: CASVPDRGLGETQYF. DNA for the CDR3: TGTGCCAGCGTACCGGACAGGGGGCTGGGGGAGACCCAGTACTTC.

The chain joins TRBV9 to TRBJ2-3; 9 bases are shared with TRBD2. J gave up 2 bases and V 4 bases, and 2 bases lay outside the gene matches. This CDR3 spans 14 amino acids. CDR1 is SGDLS and CDR2 is YYNGEE in the germline V gene. CDR3 region: CASSSGLATDTQYF. In nucleotides, the CDR3 is TGTGCCAGCAGCTCGGGACTAGCCACAGATACGCAGTATTTT.

J is TRBJ1-1 and V is TRBV4-3; tentatively, D is TRBD1 (5 bases). CDR3 size: 14 residues. The V gene lost 0 bases and the J gene lost 5 bases, with 10 bases spanning the gap. Germline lookup yields CDR1 LGHNA and CDR2 YSLEER. The CDR3 sequence: CASSQEPGRTEAFF. In DNA form, the CDR3 reads TGCGCCAGCAGCCAAGAACCAGGGAGGACTGAAGCTTTCTTT.

The genes are TRBV7-2 and TRBJ2-5, with 7 bases matching TRBD2. Germline V gene lookup returns CDR1 SGHTA and CDR2 FQGNSA. With V trimmed by 4 bases and J by 0 bases, 5 bases remained unmatched. The CDR3 consists of 15 residues. CDR3 loop: CASSSEGLHQETQYF. The CDR3 nucleotides are TGTGCCAGCAGCTCGGAGGGACTACACCAAGAGACCCAGTACTTC.

This clone was detected a few times. This rearrangement joins TRBV7-3 to TRBJ2-5, with 10 bases fitting TRBD2. The junction had 6 bases not matched to a gene; V was cut back by 4 bases and J by 1 base. Germline CDR1 and CDR2: SGHTA and FQGTGA. CDR3 size: 16 residues. The CDR3, as DNA: TGTGCCAGCAGCTCCGGGATAGCGGGGGGCCAAGAGACCCAGTACTTC. The encoded protein is CASSSGIAGGQETQYF.

V usage is TRBV9 and J usage is TRBJ2-7; 15 bases are a match to TRBD2. The V and J ends lost 0 bases and 2 bases, in that order; junction bases with no gene match: 15. CDR3 size: 21 residues. Germline V gene lookup returns CDR1 SGDLS and CDR2 YYNGEE. The CDR3 loop reads CASSVGLGGLAGGPAPYEQYF. CDR3 DNA sequence: TGTGCCAGCAGCGTAGGCCTGGGGGGACTAGCGGGGGGCCCTGCCCCCTACGAGCAGTACTTC.

Turning to this clone: The junction departs from germline at one end; a sequencing error may be responsible. The V and J genes are TRBV6-5 and TRBJ1-5; possible D gene TRBD1, 5 bases. Germline V gene lookup returns CDR1 MNHEY and CDR2 SVGAGI. The CDR3 is made up of 12 amino acids. CDR3 sequence reads: CTSSYLQGPQHF. The CDR3 DNA reads as TGTACCAGCAGTTACCTCCAGGGCCCCCAGCATTTT.

V usage is TRBV10-3 and J usage is TRBJ2-4; D may be TRBD1 (6 bases). From germline, CDR1 is ENHRY and CDR2 SYGVKD. The V end was cut by 6 bases, the J end by 8 bases, with 11 bases between. The CDR3 is 12 amino acids. The CDR3 protein is CAIRDSSDIQYF. CDR3 DNA: TGTGCCATCAGGGACAGCAGCGACATTCAGTACTTC.

This chain joins TRBV4-1 and TRBJ1-5; 8 positions match TRBD1. The CDR3 length is 19 residues. The V segment lost 3 bases and the J segment 3 bases; nucleotides outside the gene matches: 16. Germline CDR1 is MGHRA and CDR2 is YSYEKL. DNA of the CDR3: TGCGCCAGCAGCCACCCGGTGCTTGGTGTCAGGGGGCCCAATCAGCCCCAGCATTTT. Residues: CASSHPVLGVRGPNQPQHF.

The chain joins TRBV21-1 to TRBJ2-1; the table calls TRBD2, which could not be checked here. TRBV21-1 is deemed a pseudogene. The CDR3 sequence is 15 residues long. This chain's CDR3 is CASGGERGFYNEQFF. The CDR3 DNA reads as TGTGCCAGCGGGGGGGAGCGGGGGTTTTACAATGAGCAGTTCTTC.

The chain combines TRBV27 with TRBJ1-2; TRBD1 aligns across 7 bases. V trimming: 10 bases; J trimming: 3 bases; junction bases outside the gene matches: 14. CDR3 size: 15 residues. Germline V gene lookup returns CDR1 MNHEY and CDR2 SMNVEV (reference sequence). CDR3 sequence: CATRGSRQGDYGYTF. The DNA of the CDR3 is TGTGCCACCCGAGGTTCCCGACAGGGCGACTATGGCTACACCTTC.

V and J are TRBV15 and TRBJ2-1; TRBD2 matches 9 bases. The V segment lost 10 bases and the J segment 7 bases; nucleotides outside the gene matches: 11. Germline V lookup: CDR1 LNHNV, CDR2 YYDKDF (reference sequence). The length of the CDR3 is 14 residues. CDR3 protein: CASRLAGAPNEQFF. For the CDR3, the DNA is TGTGCCAGTCGCTTAGCGGGGGCTCCGAATGAGCAGTTCTTC.

J is TRBJ2-1 and V is TRBV7-2; possible D gene TRBD2, 7 bases. V dropped 2 bases and J dropped 5 bases, with 19 bases sitting between them. This CDR3 has 17 residues. The germline CDR1 and CDR2 sequences are SGHTA and FQGNSA. CDR3 nucleotides: TGTGCCAGCAGCTTACGGGGGCGGGGGACGTCTCACAATGAGCAGTTCTTC. Its protein product is CASSLRGRGTSHNEQFF. The variable domain in full, with the rest retrieved from reference TRBV7-2 and TRBJ2-1, is GAGVSQSPSNKVTEKGKDVELRCDPISGHTALYWYRQSLGQGLEFLIYFQGNSAPDKSGLPSDRFSAERTGGSVSTLTIQRTQQEDSAVYLCASSLRGRGTSHNEQFFGPGTRLTVL.

CDR3 sequence: CASSSPGEGTHTEAFF. Written as DNA, the CDR3 is TGTGCCAGCAGCTCCCCGGGGGAGGGGACCCACACTGAAGCTTTCTTT. The chain recombines TRBV7-9 with TRBJ1-1; the D gene is possibly TRBD1 (5 bases). Germline V gene sequence: CDR1 SEHNR, CDR2 FQNEAQ (reference sequence). This CDR3 has 16 residues. Trimming shortened V by 4 bases and J by 3 bases, and 18 bases separated the two germline ends.

This sequence joins TRBV10-2 and TRBJ2-2; 7 positions agree with TRBD2. Germline loops: CDR1 WSHSY, CDR2 SAAADI. The V and J ends lost 0 bases and 0 bases, in that order; junction bases with no gene match: 4. The CDR3 runs 17 residues. The CDR3 coding sequence is TGCGCCAGCAGTGAGTCGGGGGGGGGAGCGAACACCGGGGAGCTGTTTTTT. It yields the protein CASSESGGGANTGELFF.

The chain joins TRBV2 to TRBJ1-5; 9 nucleotides match TRBD1. Trimming cost V 8 bases and J 2 bases; bases outside gene matches: 7. CDR3 size: 15 residues. The germline gives CDR1 SNHLY, CDR2 FYNNEI. In nucleotides, the CDR3 is TGTGCCAGCCTTGCGGACAGGGGCGGCAATCAGCCCCAGCATTTT. Amino acids: CASLADRGGNQPQHF.

The rearrangement links TRBV2 to TRBJ2-2, with D possibly TRBD2 on 6 matching bases. Germline CDR1 and CDR2: SNHLY and FYNNEI. CDR3 length: 15 amino acids. Trimming cost V 7 bases and J 1 base, with 13 bases left between them. The CDR3 sequence: CASIPGTENTGELFF. The CDR3 DNA is TGTGCCAGCATACCAGGGACTGAGAACACCGGGGAGCTGTTTTTT.

This chain connects TRBV23-1 to TRBJ1-1, with 8 bases lining up with TRBD1. TRBV23-1 is known as an ORF, though its function is uncertain. The CDR3 loop spans 15 amino acids. The trim removed 10 bases at V and 1 base at J, leaving 11 bases unmatched. CDR3 protein: CAISSWTGQNTEAFF. The DNA of the CDR3 is TGCGCCATCTCCTCTTGGACAGGGCAGAACACTGAAGCTTTCTTT.

The chain carries TRBV19 and TRBJ2-1, with TRBD2 matching over 9 bases. CDR3 size: 20 residues. Germline values: CDR1 LNHDA, CDR2 SQIVND (reference sequence). J gave up 1 base and V 4 bases, and 17 bases lay outside the gene matches. CDR3 protein: CASSTIPGLATSRSYNEQFF. CDR3 nucleotides: TGTGCCAGTAGTACAATCCCGGGACTAGCAACTAGTAGGTCCTACAATGAGCAGTTCTTC.

This clone has a single count. The chain joins TRBV11-2 to TRBJ2-7, with 11 bases identical to TRBD2. The CDR3 covers 18 residues. V trimming: 5 bases; J trimming: 4 bases; junction bases outside the gene matches: 16. Germline V gene sequence: CDR1 SGHAT, CDR2 FQNNGV. CDR3 in amino acids: CASSALISSGGAGYEQYF. CDR3 sequence (DNA): TGTGCCAGCAGCGCCCTTATCAGTAGCGGGGGGGCCGGGTACGAGCAGTACTTC.

This clone was observed once. The V gene is TRBV7-3, the J gene TRBJ1-1, with D uncertain. The CDR3 is 13 residues long. The V gene's germline CDR1 is SGHTA and CDR2 FQGTGA. V shed 4 bases and J shed 5 bases, with 11 bases lying between them. CDR3 in amino acids: CASSSSRATEAFF. Written as DNA, the CDR3 is TGTGCCAGCAGCTCCTCGAGGGCAACTGAAGCTTTCTTT.

This chain links TRBV5-4 with TRBJ2-3; 8 nucleotides line up with TRBD2. The CDR3 sequence is 16 residues long. With 0 bases clipped from V and 5 bases from J, the junction kept 8 bases outside the gene matches. Germline CDR1 SGHNT, CDR2 YYREEE (reference sequence). CDR3 amino acids: CASSLAGRGGKDTQYF. Written as DNA, the CDR3 is TGTGCCAGCAGCTTGGCCGGTCGGGGGGGGAAAGATACGCAGTATTTT.

J is TRBJ1-2 and V is TRBV27, with 7 bases lining up with TRBD1. Germline V gene data show CDR1 as MNHEY and CDR2 as SMNVEV (reference sequence). V dropped 6 bases and J dropped 5; count of bases not matched to a gene: 6. This CDR3 comprises 13 residues. The CDR3 DNA is TGTGCCAGCAGCCCAGGGGGTGGGTATGGCTACACCTTC. Protein: CASSPGGGYGYTF.

The CDR3 reads CASTAGGEQFF. The CDR3 region has the DNA TGTGCCAGCACGGCGGGGGGTGAGCAGTTCTTC. J is TRBJ2-1 and V is TRBV27, with 8 bases fitting TRBD2. V lost 7 bases to trimming and J lost 9 bases; unmatched junction nucleotides: 2. The CDR3 covers 11 residues. The germline V gene encodes CDR1 MNHEY and CDR2 SMNVEV (reference sequence).

The chain couples TRBV7-6 to TRBJ1-1, with TRBD1 as a possible D gene (5 bases). Germline lookup yields CDR1 SGHVS and CDR2 FNYEAQ. V dropped 2 bases and J dropped 2 bases, with 15 bases sitting between them. This CDR3 spans 16 amino acids. CDR3 DNA: TGTGCCAGCAGCTTAATGGGGCCGGGAGCTAACACTGAAGCTTTCTTT. This encodes CASSLMGPGANTEAFF.